This T cell receptor beta chain is from a study of a mutant IDH1 vaccine in newly diagnosed glioma. In the study overall: Vaccine dosing followed radiotherapy by 4-6 weeks, or accompanied temozolomide cycles.

Time point of the sample: week 35, safety follow-up. All doses held 300 ug of mutant IDH1 20-mer peptide, with topical imiquimod. Vaccination of patients was performed eight times, in weeks 1, 3, 5, 7, 11, 15, 19 and 23. The donor cohort comprised cases of new WHO grade 3 or 4 IDH1-mutant, ATRX-lost astrocytoma. Assay used: immunoSEQ multiplex PCR; TCRdb lists only in-frame clones, some missing. Among 30,000 or so clones, approximately 80% were seen once, and the ten largest hold over 6%. The CDR3 is 14 residues long. V gave up 5 bases and J gave up 6 bases, with 14 bases separating them. Germline V gives CDR1 SGHDT, CDR2 YYEEEE. With regard to this clone: Its antigen is currently unknown.

The chain links TRBV5-6 to TRBJ2-2; D not resolved. The clonotype comes from a woman aged 18 to 35 with glioma. Here the sequenced sample was PBMCs, taken from a glioma patient whose treatment included an IDH1 peptide vaccine. The CDR3 protein is CASSPRLTAGELFF. CDR3 nucleotide sequence: TGTGCCAGCAGTCCCCGGTTAACAGCCGGGGAGCTGTTTTTT.